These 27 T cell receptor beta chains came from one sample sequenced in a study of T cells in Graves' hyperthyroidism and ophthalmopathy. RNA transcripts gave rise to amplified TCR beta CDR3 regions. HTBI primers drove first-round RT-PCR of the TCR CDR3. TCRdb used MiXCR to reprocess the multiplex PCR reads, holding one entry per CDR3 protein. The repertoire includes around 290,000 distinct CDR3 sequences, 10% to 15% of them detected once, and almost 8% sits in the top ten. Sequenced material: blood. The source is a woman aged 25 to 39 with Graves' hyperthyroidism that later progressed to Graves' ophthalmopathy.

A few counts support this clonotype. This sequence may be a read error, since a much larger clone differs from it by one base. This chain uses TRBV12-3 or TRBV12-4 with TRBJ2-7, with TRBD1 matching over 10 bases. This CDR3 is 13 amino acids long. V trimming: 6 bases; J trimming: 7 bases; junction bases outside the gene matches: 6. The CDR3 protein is CASRPDRGIEQYF. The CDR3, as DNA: TGTGCCAGCAGGCCGGACAGGGGGATTGAGCAGTACTTC.

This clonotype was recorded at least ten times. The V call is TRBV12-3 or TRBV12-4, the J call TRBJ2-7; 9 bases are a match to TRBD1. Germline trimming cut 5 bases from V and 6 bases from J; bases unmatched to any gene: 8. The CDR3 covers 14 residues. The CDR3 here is CASSHTGTGSEQYF. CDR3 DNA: TGTGCCAGCAGTCACACCGGGACAGGGTCCGAGCAGTACTTC.

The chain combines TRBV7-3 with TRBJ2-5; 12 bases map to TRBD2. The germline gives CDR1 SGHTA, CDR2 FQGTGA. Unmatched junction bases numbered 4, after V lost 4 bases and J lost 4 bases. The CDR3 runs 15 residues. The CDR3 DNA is TGTGCCAGCAGCTCTCCGGGACTAGCGGGAGAGACCCAGTACTTC. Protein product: CASSSPGLAGETQYF.

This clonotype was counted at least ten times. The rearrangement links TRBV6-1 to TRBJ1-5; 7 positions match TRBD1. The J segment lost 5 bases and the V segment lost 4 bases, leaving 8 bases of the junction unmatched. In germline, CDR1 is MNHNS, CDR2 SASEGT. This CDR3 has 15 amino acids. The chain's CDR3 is CASSGGPGGYQPQHF. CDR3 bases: TGTGCCAGCAGTGGGGGTCCAGGGGGATATCAGCCCCAGCATTTT.

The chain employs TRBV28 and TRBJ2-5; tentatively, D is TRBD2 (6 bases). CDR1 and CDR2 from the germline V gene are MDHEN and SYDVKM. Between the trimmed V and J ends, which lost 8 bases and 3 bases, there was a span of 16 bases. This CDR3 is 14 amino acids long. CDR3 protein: CASCGDWGKETQYF. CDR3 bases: TGTGCCAGCTGCGGGGACTGGGGGAAAGAGACCCAGTACTTC.

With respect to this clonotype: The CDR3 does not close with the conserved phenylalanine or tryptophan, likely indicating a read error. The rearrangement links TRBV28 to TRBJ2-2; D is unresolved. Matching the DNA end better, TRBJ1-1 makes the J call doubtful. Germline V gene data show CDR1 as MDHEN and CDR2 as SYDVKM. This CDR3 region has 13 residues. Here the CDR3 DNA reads TGTGCCAGCAGTTTATACCTGGGGAAGGGAGCTTTCCTT. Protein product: CASSLYLGKGAFL.

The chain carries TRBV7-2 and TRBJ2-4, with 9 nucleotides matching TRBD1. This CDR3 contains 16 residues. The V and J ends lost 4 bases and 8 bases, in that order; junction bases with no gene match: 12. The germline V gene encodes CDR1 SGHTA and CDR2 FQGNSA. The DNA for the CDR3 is TGTGCCAGCAGCTCAACAGGGACAGGGTCGGTAGACATTCAGTACTTC. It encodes CASSSTGTGSVDIQYF.

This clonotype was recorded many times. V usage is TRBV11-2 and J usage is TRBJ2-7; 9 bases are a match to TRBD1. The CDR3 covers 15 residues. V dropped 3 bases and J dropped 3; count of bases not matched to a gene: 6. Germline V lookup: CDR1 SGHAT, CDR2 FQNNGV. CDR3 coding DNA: TGTGCCAGCAGCTTTGGGACAGGGAACTTCTACGAGCAGTACTTC. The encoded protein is CASSFGTGNFYEQYF. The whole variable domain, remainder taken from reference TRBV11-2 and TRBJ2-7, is EAGVAQSPRYKIIEKRQSVAFWCNPISGHATLYWYQQILGQGPKLLIQFQNNGVVDDSQLPKDRFSAERLKGVDSTLKIQPAKLEDSAVYLCASSFGTGNFYEQYFGPGTRLTVT.

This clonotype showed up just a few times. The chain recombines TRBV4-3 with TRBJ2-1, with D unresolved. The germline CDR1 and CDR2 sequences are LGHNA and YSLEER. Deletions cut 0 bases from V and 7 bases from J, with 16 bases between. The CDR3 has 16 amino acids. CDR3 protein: CASSQEGPHMLNEQFF. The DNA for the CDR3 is TGCGCCAGCAGCCAAGAAGGACCACACATGCTGAATGAGCAGTTCTTC.

This CDR3 is CASSIGGMFGLAAYTDTQYF. CDR3 DNA: TGTGCCAGTAGTATAGGAGGAATGTTCGGACTAGCAGCCTACACAGATACGCAGTATTTT. The chain has TRBV19 and TRBJ2-3, with TRBD2 matching over 8 bases. CDR1 and CDR2 from the germline V gene are LNHDA and SQIVND (reference sequence). The length of the CDR3 is 20 residues. V gave up 1 base and J gave up 2 bases; unmatched junction bases: 17.

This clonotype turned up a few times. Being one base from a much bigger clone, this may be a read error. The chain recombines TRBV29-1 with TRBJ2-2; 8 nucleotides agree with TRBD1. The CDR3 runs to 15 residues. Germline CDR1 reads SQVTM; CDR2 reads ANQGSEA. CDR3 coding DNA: TGCAGCGTTGAAATTGGGACAGGCGTTTTAGGGGAGCCGTTTTTT. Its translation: CSVEIGTGVLGEPFF.

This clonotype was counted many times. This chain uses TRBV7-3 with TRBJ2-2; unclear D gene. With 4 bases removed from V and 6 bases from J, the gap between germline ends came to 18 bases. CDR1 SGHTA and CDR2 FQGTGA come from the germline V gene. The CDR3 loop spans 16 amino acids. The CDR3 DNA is TGTGCCAGCAGCTCCAACCTCCACCCAAGGGCCGGGGAGCTGTTTTTT. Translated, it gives CASSSNLHPRAGELFF.

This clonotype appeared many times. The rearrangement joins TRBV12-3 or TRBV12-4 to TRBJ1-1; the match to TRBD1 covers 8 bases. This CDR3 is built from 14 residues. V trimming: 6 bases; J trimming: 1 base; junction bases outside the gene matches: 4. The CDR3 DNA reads TGTGCCAGCAGGTGGGACAGGCCGAACACTGAAGCTTTCTTT. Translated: CASRWDRPNTEAFF.

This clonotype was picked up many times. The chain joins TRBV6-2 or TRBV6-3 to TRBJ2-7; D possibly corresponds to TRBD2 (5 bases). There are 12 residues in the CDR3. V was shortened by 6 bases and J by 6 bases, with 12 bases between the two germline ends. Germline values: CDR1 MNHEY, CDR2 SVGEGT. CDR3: CASRNTSPEQYF. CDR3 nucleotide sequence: TGTGCCAGCAGGAACACTAGTCCCGAGCAGTACTTC.

CDR3: CASSLVRTSGSLYEQYF. The CDR3, as DNA: TGTGCCAGCAGCTTAGTCCGGACTAGCGGGAGTTTATACGAGCAGTACTTC. The chain recombines TRBV7-2 with TRBJ2-7; the match to TRBD2 covers 13 bases. Germline CDR1 reads SGHTA; CDR2 reads FQGNSA. This CDR3 spans 17 amino acids. The junction had 7 bases not matched to a gene; V was cut back by 1 base and J by 4 bases. The variable domain in full, with the rest retrieved from reference TRBV7-2 and TRBJ2-7, is GAGVSQSPSNKVTEKGKDVELRCDPISGHTALYWYRQSLGQGLEFLIYFQGNSAPDKSGLPSDRFSAERTGGSVSTLTIQRTQQEDSAVYLCASSLVRTSGSLYEQYFGPGTRLTVT.

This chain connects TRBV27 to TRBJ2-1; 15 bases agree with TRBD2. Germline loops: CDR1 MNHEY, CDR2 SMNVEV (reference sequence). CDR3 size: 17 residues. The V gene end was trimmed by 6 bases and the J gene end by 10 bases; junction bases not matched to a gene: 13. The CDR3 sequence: CASSPWAPGTSGREQFF. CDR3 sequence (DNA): TGTGCCAGCAGCCCATGGGCCCCAGGGACTAGCGGGAGGGAGCAGTTCTTC.

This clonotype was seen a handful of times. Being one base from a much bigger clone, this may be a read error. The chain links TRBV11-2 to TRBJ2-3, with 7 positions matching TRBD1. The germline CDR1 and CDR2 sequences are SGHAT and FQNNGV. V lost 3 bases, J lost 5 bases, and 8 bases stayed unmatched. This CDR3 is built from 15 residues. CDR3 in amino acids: CASSFLDRERDTQYF. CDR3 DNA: TGTGCCAGCAGCTTTCTTGACAGGGAACGAGATACGCAGTATTTT.

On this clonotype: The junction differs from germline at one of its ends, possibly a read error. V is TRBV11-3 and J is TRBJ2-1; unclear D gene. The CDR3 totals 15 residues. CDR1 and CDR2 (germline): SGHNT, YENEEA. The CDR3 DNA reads TGTGCCAGCAGCCCCCGTCTGGCGGAGCGCGATGAGCCGTTCTTC. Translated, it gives CASSPRLAERDEPFF.

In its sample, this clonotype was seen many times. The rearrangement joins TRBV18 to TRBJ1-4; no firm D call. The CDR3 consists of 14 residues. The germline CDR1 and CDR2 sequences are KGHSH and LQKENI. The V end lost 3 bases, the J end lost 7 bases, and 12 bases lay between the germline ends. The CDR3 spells CASSPREGGEKLFF. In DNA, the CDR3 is TGTGCCAGCTCACCGAGGGAGGGCGGTGAAAAACTGTTTTTT.

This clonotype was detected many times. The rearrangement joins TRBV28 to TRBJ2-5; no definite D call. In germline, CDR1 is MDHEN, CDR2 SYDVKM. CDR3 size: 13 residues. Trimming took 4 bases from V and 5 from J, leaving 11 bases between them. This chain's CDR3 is CASSSPMEETQYF. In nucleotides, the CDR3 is TGTGCCAGCAGTTCCCCAATGGAGGAGACCCAGTACTTC.

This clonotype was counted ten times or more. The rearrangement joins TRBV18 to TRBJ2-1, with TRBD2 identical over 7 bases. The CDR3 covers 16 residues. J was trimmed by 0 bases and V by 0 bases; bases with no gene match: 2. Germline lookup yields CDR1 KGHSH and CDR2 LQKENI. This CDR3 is CASSPPGGSSYNEQFF. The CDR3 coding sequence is TGTGCCAGCTCACCACCGGGAGGGAGCTCCTACAATGAGCAGTTCTTC.

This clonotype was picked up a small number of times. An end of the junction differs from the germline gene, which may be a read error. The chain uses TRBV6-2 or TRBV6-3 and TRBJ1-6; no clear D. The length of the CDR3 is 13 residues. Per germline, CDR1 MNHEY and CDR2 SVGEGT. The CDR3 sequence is CAGSYSETSPLHF. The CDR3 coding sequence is TGTGCCGGCAGTTACTCGGAGACTTCACCCCTCCACTTT.

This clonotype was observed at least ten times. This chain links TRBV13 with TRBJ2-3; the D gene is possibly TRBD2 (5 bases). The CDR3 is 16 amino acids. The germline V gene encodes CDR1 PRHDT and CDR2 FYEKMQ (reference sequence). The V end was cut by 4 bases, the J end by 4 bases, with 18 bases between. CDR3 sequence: CASSWALGVLSDTQYF. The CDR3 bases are TGTGCCAGCAGCTGGGCACTAGGAGTTCTCTCAGATACGCAGTATTTT.

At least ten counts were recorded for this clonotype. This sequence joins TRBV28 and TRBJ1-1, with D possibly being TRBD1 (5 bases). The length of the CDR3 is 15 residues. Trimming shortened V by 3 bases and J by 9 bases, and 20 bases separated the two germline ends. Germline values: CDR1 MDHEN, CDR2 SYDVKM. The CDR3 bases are TGTGCCAGCAGTTTGCAGACCGGGACGTTTAATAAAGCTTTCTTT. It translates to CASSLQTGTFNKAFF.

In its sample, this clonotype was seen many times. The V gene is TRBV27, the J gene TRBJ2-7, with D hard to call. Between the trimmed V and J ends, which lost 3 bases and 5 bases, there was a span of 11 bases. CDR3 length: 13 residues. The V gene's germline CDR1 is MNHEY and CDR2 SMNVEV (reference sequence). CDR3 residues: CASSFSLTHEQYF. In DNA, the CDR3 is TGTGCCAGCAGTTTTAGCCTGACGCACGAGCAGTACTTC.

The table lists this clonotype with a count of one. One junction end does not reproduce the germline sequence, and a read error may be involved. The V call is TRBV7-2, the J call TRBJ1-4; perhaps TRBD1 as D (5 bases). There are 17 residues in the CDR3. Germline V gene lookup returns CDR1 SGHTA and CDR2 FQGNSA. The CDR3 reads CASSLGGYSDRREKLSF. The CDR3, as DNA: TGTGCCAGCAGCTTAGGGGGGTACTCTGACCGGCGGGAAAAACTGTCTTTT.

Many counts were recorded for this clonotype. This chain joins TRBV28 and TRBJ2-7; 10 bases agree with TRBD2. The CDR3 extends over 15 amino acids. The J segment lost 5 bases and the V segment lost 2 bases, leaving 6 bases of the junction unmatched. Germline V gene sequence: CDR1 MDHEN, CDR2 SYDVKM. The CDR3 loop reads CASSLPAGGRHEQYF. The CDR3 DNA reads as TGTGCCAGCAGTTTACCAGCGGGGGGGCGGCACGAGCAGTACTTC.